This TCR beta chain was obtained from a study of CD8 T cells in ankylosing spondylitis. V was clipped by 5 bases and J by 0 bases, with 20 bases between them. This CDR3 region has 18 residues. Construction of TCR beta libraries was performed using quantitative 5'-RACE with molecular barcodes. MiXCR, run by TCRdb on the 5' RACE reads, gives a single entry per CDR3 protein. Of about 160,000 distinct CDR3 sequences listed, under 45% are singletons. Study conclusions and caveats: There was a TCR beta motif, made of eight highly homologous variants, that appeared characteristic of ankylosing spondylitis blood. Peripheral blood held disease-linked clones only at relatively low frequency, and these were CD8+.

Notes on this clonotype: Its antigen is currently unknown.

The clonotype originates from a male donor with ankylosing spondylitis. Source material: synovial fluid, either unsorted or a sorted T cell fraction (not recorded which). The chain employs TRBV12-3 or TRBV12-4 and TRBJ2-1; D gene ambiguous. CDR3 residues: CASSQLRSPISSYNEQFF. The CDR3 DNA follows: TGTGCCAGCAGTCAACTACGATCCCCAATCAGCTCCTACAATGAGCAGTTCTTC.